The source of this T cell receptor (beta chain) is a study of response to subunit inactivated influenza vaccine. Regarding the study as a whole: The study's authors posited that every seasonal influenza vaccination enlists few new T cells.

TCRdb passed the RT-PCR reads through MiXCR, listing each CDR3 protein once. Seen here are hundreds of thousands of distinct CDR3 sequences, 7.6% observed once, and the top ten hold 10% to 15%. Turning to this clonotype: Antigen: not known.

The CDR3 covers 17 residues. The germline V gene encodes CDR1 SGHRS and CDR2 YFSETQ. V lost 0 bases and J lost 1; bases outside the gene matches: 7. The sequences come from PBMCs from blood, collected around 25 months after vaccination. This chain joins TRBV5-1 and TRBJ2-7; TRBD2 matches 10 bases. This sequence originates from a man between 50 and 69 years old who received an inactivated influenza vaccine. The CDR3 spells CASSLATSGKLSYEQYF. The CDR3 DNA reads as TGCGCCAGCAGCTTGGCCACTAGCGGGAAACTTTCCTACGAGCAGTACTTC. Filled out from reference TRBV5-1 and TRBJ2-7, the complete variable domain reads KAGVTQTPRYLIKTRGQQVTLSCSPISGHRSVSWYQQTPGQGLQFLFEYFSETQRNKGNFPGRFSGRQFSNSRSEMNVSTLELGDSALYLCASSLATSGKLSYEQYFGPGTRLTVT.